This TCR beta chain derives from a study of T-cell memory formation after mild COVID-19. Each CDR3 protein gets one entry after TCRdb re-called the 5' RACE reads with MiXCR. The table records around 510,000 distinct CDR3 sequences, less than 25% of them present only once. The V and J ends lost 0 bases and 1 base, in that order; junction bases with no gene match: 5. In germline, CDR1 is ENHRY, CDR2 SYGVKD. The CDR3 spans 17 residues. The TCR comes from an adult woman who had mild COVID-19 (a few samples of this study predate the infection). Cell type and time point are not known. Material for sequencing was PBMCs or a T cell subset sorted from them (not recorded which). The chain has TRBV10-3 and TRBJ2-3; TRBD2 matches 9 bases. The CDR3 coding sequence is TGTGCCATCAGTGAGTCGACGCGGGGGGGACGCACAGATACGCAGTATTTT. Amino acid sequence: CAISESTRGGRTDTQYF.